The rows below give T cell receptor beta chains drawn from one sample of a study of blood T cell repertoires in COVID-19. The table came from immunoSEQ multiplex PCR; TCRdb's copy has only in-frame clones and leaves some out. This table holds 200,000 or so clones, around 79% found once. Material: peripheral blood. These TCRs come from a man aged 55 to 70 with active or convalescent COVID-19. Each CDR3 is given with its conserved first and last residue.

CDR3	V	J
CASSRLYGHYGYTF	TRBV6-5	TRBJ1-2
CASRARGRGNSPLHF	TRBV28	TRBJ1-6
CASSPGSLTNTGELFF	TRBV18	TRBJ2-2
CATLAGGRWYF	TRBV10-2	TRBJ2-5
CASSPLTRASTGELFF	TRBV18	TRBJ2-2
CSVRGRAGGGTDTQYF	TRBV29-1	TRBJ2-3
CASSLEAGLYNEQFF	TRBV5-1	TRBJ2-1
CASSQGTLWPEAFF	TRBV3-1/TRBV3-2	TRBJ1-1
CSASRTSGRTGNEQYF	TRBV20-1	TRBJ2-7
CASSLQGSGETQYF	TRBV5-6	TRBJ2-5
CAISESTLRGAAYTF	TRBV10-3	TRBJ1-2
CASSSTPGQGGYGYTF	TRBV7-2	TRBJ1-2
CASSYSGEYGYTF	TRBV6-6	TRBJ1-2
CASSLAQGSEETQYF	TRBV7-9	TRBJ2-5
CAWRTGGGYEQYF	TRBV30	TRBJ2-7
CASSLRGATYNSPLHF	TRBV5-1	TRBJ1-6
CASSPDRVWGSTEAFF	TRBV28	TRBJ1-1
CASSLGQMKTQYF	TRBV7-3	TRBJ2-5
CASSSIGTSEYYEQYF	TRBV7-9	TRBJ2-7
CASSARRQGSTGELFF	TRBV6-1	TRBJ2-2
CSASGPGRNIQYF	TRBV20-1	TRBJ2-4
CASSAIGGRGGANVLTF	TRBV28	TRBJ2-6
CASSPRGYSYNEQFF	TRBV11-3	TRBJ2-1
CASSPGTSSYNEQFF	TRBV5-4	TRBJ2-1
CASSTDNLGAQYF	TRBV19	TRBJ2-5
CASSLDRETQYF	TRBV28	TRBJ2-5
CASLDPGGSDTEAFF	TRBV6-6	TRBJ1-1
CASSLGTSSYEQYF	TRBV7-9	TRBJ2-7
CASSSFYGYTF	TRBV9	TRBJ1-2
CATIQGLVNTEAFF	TRBV10-3	TRBJ1-1
CASSLAQGTEAFF	TRBV11-3	TRBJ1-1
CASSLIAGGSYEQYF	TRBV6-4	TRBJ2-7
CASSFGGTAPNQPQHF	TRBV5-5	TRBJ1-5
CASSHLRATGPSSGANVLTF	TRBV21-1	TRBJ2-6
CASSLRPTGETGELFF	TRBV9	TRBJ2-2
CASSQAPWRGPGDTQYF	TRBV14	TRBJ2-3
CASSDLEGGAYEQYF	TRBV28	TRBJ2-7
CASSPGLAGAGELFF	TRBV4-3	TRBJ2-2
CASRLAGAGTGELFF	TRBV2	TRBJ2-2
CASSHVWGSGTKNIQYF	TRBV3-1/TRBV3-2	TRBJ2-4
CASSLQGNTSPLHF	TRBV28	TRBJ1-6
CASSPRWTLSQPQHF	TRBV6-5	TRBJ1-5
CASSQAGQNYEQYF	TRBV3-1/TRBV3-2	TRBJ2-7
CASSQAGLALETQYF	TRBV4-3	TRBJ2-5
CASSPQGASNQPQHF	TRBV18	TRBJ1-5
CASSLGAGRQFF	TRBV5-8	TRBJ2-1
CASSLSGTQETQYF	TRBV6-5	TRBJ2-5
CASSLSTSPGTF	TRBV28	TRBJ1-2
CASTPLAGGLNTEAFF	TRBV27	TRBJ1-1
CASSLPWTSSNEQFF	TRBV5-1	TRBJ2-1
CASSTSGASSYEQYF	TRBV18	TRBJ2-7
CASSAPTGGSFYEQYF	TRBV6-2/TRBV6-3	TRBJ2-7
CASSLDDRGGNTIYF	TRBV5-5	TRBJ1-3
CASSLSSIDEQFF	TRBV5-1	TRBJ2-1
CASSRTGRLEGADTQYF	TRBV5-6	TRBJ2-3
CSAPDRETQYF	TRBV20-1	TRBJ2-5
CASSRRAGRGLHEQYF	TRBV5-6	TRBJ2-7